This TCR beta chain was documented in a study of T cells and Merkel cell carcinoma outcomes. Overall study results and limits: Merkel cell carcinoma outcomes were reportedly predicted by repertoire and T-cell density.

The protocol was immunoSEQ multiplex PCR, while the TCRdb copy is restricted to in-frame clones and leaves out a portion. The sample consists of 5,500 to 7,500 clones, less than 95% of them appearing once. Per the germline V gene, CDR1 is KGHSH and CDR2 is LQKENI. V lost 1 base and J 0 bases, leaving 6 bases between the germline ends. CDR3 size: 14 residues. Concerning this clone itself: The target antigen is unknown.

The chain combines TRBV18 with TRBJ1-1, with unresolved D. Sequencing input: tumor tissue from Merkel cell carcinoma. The receptor was derived from a human donor with Merkel cell carcinoma. CDR3 in DNA: TGTGCCAGCTCACCACTCAGTTTGAACACTGAAGCTTTCTTT. Translation gives CASSPLSLNTEAFF.